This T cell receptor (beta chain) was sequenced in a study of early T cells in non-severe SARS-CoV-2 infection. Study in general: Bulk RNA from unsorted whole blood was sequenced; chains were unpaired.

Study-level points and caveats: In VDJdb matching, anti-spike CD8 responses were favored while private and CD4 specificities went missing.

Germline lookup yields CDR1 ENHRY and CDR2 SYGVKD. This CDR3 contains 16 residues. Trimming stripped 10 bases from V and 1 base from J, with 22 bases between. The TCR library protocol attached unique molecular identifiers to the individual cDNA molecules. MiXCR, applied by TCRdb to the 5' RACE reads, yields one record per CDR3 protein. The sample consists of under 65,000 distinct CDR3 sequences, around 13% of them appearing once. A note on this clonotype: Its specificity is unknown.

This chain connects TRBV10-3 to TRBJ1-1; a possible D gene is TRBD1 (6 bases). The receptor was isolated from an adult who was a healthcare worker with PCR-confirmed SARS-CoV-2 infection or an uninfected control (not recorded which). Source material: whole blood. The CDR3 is CATSRRRTESNTEAFF. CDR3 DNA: TGTGCCACCTCTCGCAGAAGGACAGAATCGAACACTGAAGCTTTCTTT.